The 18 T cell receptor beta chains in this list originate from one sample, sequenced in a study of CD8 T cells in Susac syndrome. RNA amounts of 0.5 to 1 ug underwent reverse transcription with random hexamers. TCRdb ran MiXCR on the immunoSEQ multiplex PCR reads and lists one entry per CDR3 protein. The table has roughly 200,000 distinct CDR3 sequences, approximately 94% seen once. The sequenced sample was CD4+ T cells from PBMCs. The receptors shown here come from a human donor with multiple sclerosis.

The CDR3 DNA reads as TGTGCCAGCAGCCGCGGACAGGGATATGATAACAATCAGCCCCAGCATTTT. Amino acid sequence: CASSRGQGYDNNQPQHF. V usage is TRBV9 and J usage is TRBJ1-5; 8 bases align to TRBD1. V trimming: 4 bases; J trimming: 3 bases; junction bases outside the gene matches: 12. Germline lookup yields CDR1 SGDLS and CDR2 YYNGEE. The CDR3 length is 17 residues.

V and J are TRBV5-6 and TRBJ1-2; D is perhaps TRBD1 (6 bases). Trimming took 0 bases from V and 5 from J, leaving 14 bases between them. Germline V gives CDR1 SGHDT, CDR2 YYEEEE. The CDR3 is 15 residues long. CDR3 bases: TGTGCCAGCAGCTTGGGGCCAGGGGAGTCTTATGGCTACACCTTC. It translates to CASSLGPGESYGYTF.

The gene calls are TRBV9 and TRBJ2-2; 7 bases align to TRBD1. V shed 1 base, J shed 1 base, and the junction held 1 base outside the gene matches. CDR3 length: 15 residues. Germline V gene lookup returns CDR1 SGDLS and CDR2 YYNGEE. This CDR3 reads CASSVWTGNTGELFF. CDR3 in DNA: TGTGCCAGCAGCGTATGGACAGGGAACACCGGGGAGCTGTTTTTT.

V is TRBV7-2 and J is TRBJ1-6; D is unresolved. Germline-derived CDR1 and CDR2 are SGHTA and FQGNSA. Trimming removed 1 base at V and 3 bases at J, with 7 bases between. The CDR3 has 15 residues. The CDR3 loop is CASSLGRDYNSPLHF. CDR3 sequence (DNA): TGTGCCAGCAGCTTAGGTCGAGACTATAATTCACCCCTCCACTTT.

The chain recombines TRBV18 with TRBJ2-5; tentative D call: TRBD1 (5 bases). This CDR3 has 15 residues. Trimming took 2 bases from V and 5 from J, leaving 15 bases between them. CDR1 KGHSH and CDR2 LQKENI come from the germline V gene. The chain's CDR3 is CASSPFDSPLETQYF. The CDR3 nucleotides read TGTGCCAGCTCACCATTTGACAGCCCCCTGGAGACCCAGTACTTC.

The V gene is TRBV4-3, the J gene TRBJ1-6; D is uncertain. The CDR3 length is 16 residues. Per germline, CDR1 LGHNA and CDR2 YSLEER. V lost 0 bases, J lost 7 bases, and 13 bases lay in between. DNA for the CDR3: TGCGCCAGCAGCCAAGATTCGCTAGTGGGGAATTCACCCCTCCACTTT. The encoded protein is CASSQDSLVGNSPLHF.

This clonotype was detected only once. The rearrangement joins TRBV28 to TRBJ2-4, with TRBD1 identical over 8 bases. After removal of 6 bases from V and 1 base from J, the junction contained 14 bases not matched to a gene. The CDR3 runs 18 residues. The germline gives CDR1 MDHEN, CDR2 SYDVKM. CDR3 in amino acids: CASRHPRQGLGAKNIQYF. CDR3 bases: TGTGCCAGCAGACACCCTCGACAGGGGCTTGGGGCCAAAAACATTCAGTACTTC. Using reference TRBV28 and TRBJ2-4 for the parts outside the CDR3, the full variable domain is DVKVTQSSRYLVKRTGEKVFLECVQDMDHENMFWYRQDPGLGLRLIYFSYDVKMKEKGDIPEGYSVSREKKERFSLILESASTNQTSMYLCASRHPRQGLGAKNIQYFGAGTRLSVL.

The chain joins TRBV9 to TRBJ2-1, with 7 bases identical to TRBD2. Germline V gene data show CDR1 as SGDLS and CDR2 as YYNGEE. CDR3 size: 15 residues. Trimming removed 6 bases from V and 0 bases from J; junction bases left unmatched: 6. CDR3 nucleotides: TGTGCCAGCACCGTTGGCGGGGGCTCCTACAATGAGCAGTTCTTC. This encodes CASTVGGGSYNEQFF. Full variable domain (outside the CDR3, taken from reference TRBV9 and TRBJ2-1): DSGVTQTPKHLITATGQRVTLRCSPRSGDLSVYWYQQSLDQGLQFLIQYYNGEERAKGNILERFSAQQFPDLHSELNLSSLELGDSALYFCASTVGGGSYNEQFFGPGTRLTVL.

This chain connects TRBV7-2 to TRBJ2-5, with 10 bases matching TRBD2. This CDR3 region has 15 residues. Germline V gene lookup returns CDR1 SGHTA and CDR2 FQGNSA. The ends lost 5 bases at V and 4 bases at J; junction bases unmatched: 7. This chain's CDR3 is CASSPSGGGGETQYF. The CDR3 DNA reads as TGTGCCAGCAGCCCTAGCGGGGGCGGCGGAGAGACCCAGTACTTC.

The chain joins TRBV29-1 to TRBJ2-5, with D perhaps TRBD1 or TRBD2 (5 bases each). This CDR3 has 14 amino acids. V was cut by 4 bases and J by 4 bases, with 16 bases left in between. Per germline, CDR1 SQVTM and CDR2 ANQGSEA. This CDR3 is CSVVWGLGPETQYF. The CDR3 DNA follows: TGCAGCGTTGTCTGGGGGTTGGGTCCAGAGACCCAGTACTTC.

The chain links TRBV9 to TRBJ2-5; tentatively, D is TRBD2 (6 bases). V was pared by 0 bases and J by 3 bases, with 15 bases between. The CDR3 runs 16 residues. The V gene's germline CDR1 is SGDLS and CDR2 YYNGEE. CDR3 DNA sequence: TGTGCCAGCAGCGTAGGCGTGGGGGGTAAGGAAGAGACCCAGTACTTC. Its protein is CASSVGVGGKEETQYF.

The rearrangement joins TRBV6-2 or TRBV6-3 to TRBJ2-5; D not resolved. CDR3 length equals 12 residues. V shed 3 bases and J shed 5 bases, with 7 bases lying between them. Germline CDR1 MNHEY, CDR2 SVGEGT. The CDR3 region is CASSYGWETQYF. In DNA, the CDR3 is TGTGCCAGCAGTTATGGGTGGGAGACCCAGTACTTC.

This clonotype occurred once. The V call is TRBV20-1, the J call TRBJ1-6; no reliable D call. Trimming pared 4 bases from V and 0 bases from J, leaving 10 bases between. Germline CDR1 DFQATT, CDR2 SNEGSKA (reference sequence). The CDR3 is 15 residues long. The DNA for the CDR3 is TGCAGTGCTAAGATGGAGAGCTCCTATAATTCACCCCTCCACTTT. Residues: CSAKMESSYNSPLHF.

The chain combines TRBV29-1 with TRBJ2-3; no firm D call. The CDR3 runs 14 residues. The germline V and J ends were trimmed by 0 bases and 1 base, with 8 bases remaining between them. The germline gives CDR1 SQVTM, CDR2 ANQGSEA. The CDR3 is CSVEDQGGTDTQYF. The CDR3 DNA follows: TGCAGCGTTGAAGATCAAGGTGGCACAGATACGCAGTATTTT.

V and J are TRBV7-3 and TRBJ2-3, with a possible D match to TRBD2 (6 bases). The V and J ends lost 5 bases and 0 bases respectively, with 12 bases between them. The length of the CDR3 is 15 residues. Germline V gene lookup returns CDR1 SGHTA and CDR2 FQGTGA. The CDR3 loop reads CASSPQSGSTDTQYF. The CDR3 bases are TGTGCCAGCAGCCCCCAAAGCGGGAGCACAGATACGCAGTATTTT.

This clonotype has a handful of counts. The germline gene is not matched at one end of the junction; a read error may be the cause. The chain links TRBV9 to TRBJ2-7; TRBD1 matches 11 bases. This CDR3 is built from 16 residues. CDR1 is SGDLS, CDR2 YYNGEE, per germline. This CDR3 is CASSVGGQGETYEQYF. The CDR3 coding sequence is TGTGCCAGCAGCGTAGGGGGACAGGGGGAAACCTACGAGCAGTATTTC. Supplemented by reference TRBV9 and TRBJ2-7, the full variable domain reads DSGVTQTPKHLITATGQRVTLRCSPRSGDLSVYWYQQSLDQGLQFLIQYYNGEERAKGNILERFSAQQFPDLHSELNLSSLELGDSALYFCASSVGGQGETYEQYFGPGTRLTVT.

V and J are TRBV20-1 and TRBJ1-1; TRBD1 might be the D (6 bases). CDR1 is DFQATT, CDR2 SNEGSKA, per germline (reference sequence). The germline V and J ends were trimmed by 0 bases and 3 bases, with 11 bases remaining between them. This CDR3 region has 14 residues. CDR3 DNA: TGCAGTGCTAGAGACCAGGACAGTTACACTGAAGCTTTCTTT. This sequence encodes CSARDQDSYTEAFF.

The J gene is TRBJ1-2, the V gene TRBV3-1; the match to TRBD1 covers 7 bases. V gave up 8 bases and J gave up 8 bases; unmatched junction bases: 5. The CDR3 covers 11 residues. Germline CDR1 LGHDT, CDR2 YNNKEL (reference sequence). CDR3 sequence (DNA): TGTGCCAGCGGCAACAGGGGAGGCTACACCTTC. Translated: CASGNRGGYTF.